Sequencing of this T cell receptor beta chain was carried out in a study of cytomegalovirus exposure and HLA in healthy donors. Study-wide results and limits: 87-base-pair reads could not separate some V segments, including TRBV6-2 and TRBV6-3.

The length of the CDR3 is 11 residues. CDR1 is SGHDN, CDR2 FVKESK, per germline. Deletions cut 1 base from V and 6 bases from J, with 4 bases between. Amplification used 60 Vbeta primers and 13 Jbeta primers. TCRdb's copy holds only in-frame clones and misses some; the assay was immunoSEQ multiplex PCR. The sample has 150,000 or so clones; roughly four fifths are singletons. The donors (healthy individuals) were bone marrow donors. With respect to this clone: The antigen remains unidentified.

This TCR was sampled from a man aged 40-49 years in good health and CMV-seronegative. Sequenced input: PBMCs. The chain uses TRBV14 and TRBJ2-7; D is unclear. CDR3 loop: CASSQGGEQYV. DNA for the CDR3: TGTGCCAGCAGCCAAGGAGGCGAGCAGTACGTC.